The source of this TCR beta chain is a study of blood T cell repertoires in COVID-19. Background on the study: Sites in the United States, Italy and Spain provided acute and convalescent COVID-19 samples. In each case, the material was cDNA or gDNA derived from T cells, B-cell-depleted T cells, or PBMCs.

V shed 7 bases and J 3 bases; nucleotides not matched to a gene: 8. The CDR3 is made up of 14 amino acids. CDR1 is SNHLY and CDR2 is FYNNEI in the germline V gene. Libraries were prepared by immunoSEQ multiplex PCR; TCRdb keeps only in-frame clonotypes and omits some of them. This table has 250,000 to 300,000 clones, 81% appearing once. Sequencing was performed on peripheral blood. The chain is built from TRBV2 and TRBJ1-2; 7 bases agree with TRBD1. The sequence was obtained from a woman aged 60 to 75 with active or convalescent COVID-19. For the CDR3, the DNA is TGTGCCAGCACCGTGGGACAGAGACACTATGGCTACACCTTC. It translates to CASTVGQRHYGYTF.